These 9 T cell receptor beta chains came from one sample sequenced in a study of PD-L1 blockade in urothelial cancer. Time point indicated: peripheral blood 6 weeks after treatment start. The protocol was immunoSEQ multiplex PCR, while the TCRdb copy is restricted to in-frame clones and leaves out a portion. The sample holds some 40,000 clones, under 95% seen once. This sample comprised PBMCs, obtained around atezolizumab (anti-PD-L1) treatment. Receptors originate from a man aged 65-85 years with urothelial cancer.

The chain's CDR3 is CASSLFGSGLETQYF. CDR3 nucleotides: TGCGCCAGCAGCTTGTTTGGGTCCGGGTTGGAGACCCAGTACTTC. This chain connects TRBV5-1 to TRBJ2-5; D unresolved. The CDR3 is 15 amino acids. The germline V gene encodes CDR1 SGHRS and CDR2 YFSETQ. Trimming removed 1 base from V and 5 bases from J, with 15 bases in between.

V gene TRBV6-1 combines with J gene TRBJ1-2; D not resolved. Trimming stripped 1 base from V and 5 bases from J, with 11 bases between. The CDR3 spans 14 residues. Germline CDR1 is MNHNS and CDR2 is SASEGT. As DNA, the CDR3 is TGTGCCAGCAGTGAAGGAGGGAGTGGGTATGGCTACACCTTC. This gives the protein CASSEGGSGYGYTF.

The chain couples TRBV7-2 to TRBJ2-1, with TRBD2 matching over 10 bases. The germline V gene has CDR1 SGHTA and CDR2 FQGNSA. Losses at the gene ends were 5 bases for V and 2 bases for J; bases not matched to a gene: 3. The CDR3 contains 15 residues. This chain's CDR3 is CASSLSGRTYNEQFF. In DNA, the CDR3 is TGTGCCAGCAGCCTTAGCGGGAGGACCTACAATGAGCAGTTCTTC. The full variable domain, with the rest looked up from reference TRBV7-2 and TRBJ2-1, is GAGVSQSPSNKVTEKGKDVELRCDPISGHTALYWYRQSLGQGLEFLIYFQGNSAPDKSGLPSDRFSAERTGGSVSTLTIQRTQQEDSAVYLCASSLSGRTYNEQFFGPGTRLTVL.

This sequence joins TRBV29-1 and TRBJ2-2; 14 bases agree with TRBD2. Germline lookup yields CDR1 SQVTM and CDR2 ANQGSEA. V shed 0 bases, J shed 6 bases, and the junction held 6 bases outside the gene matches. This CDR3 region has 17 residues. The CDR3 region is CSVEDLTSGRAAGELFF. CDR3 nucleotide sequence: TGCAGCGTTGAAGATCTGACTAGCGGGAGGGCCGCCGGGGAGCTGTTTTTT.

The chain is built from TRBV7-9 and TRBJ2-3, with TRBD2 matching 8 bases. The V gene end was trimmed by 1 base and the J gene end by 2 bases; junction bases not matched to a gene: 2. The CDR3 runs to 15 residues. CDR1 is SEHNR and CDR2 is FQNEAQ in the germline V gene (reference sequence). CDR3 bases: TGTGCCAGCAGCTTAGTACTAGCGGACACAGATACGCAGTATTTT. Translating gives CASSLVLADTDTQYF.

This rearrangement joins TRBV19 to TRBJ2-2; TRBD2 is a possible D gene (6 bases). Germline V lookup: CDR1 LNHDA, CDR2 SQIVND (reference sequence). V lost 3 bases to trimming and J lost 7 bases, with 12 bases between them. The CDR3 covers 14 residues. This CDR3 reads CASSIAGLGGELFF. The CDR3 DNA is TGTGCCAGTAGTATTGCGGGGTTAGGCGGGGAGCTGTTTTTT.

This CDR3 reads CASSQPGTSGSSPYEQYF. DNA for the CDR3: TGTGCCAGCAGCCAACCTGGGACTAGCGGGAGTTCACCCTACGAGCAGTACTTC. V gene TRBV14 combines with J gene TRBJ2-7; TRBD2 matches at 14 bases. The V gene's germline CDR1 is SGHDN and CDR2 FVKESK. V lost 2 bases and J lost 2; bases outside the gene matches: 8. This CDR3 spans 18 amino acids.

J is TRBJ2-7 and V is TRBV27, with 7 bases lining up with TRBD2. Germline V CDR1 and CDR2: MNHEY, SMNVEV (reference sequence). J lost 6 bases, V lost 0 bases, and 5 bases had no gene match. The CDR3 consists of 14 residues. The CDR3 nucleotides read TGTGCCAGCAGTTTATCGATCTCGGGGGGCGAGCAGTACTTC. Translation gives CASSLSISGGEQYF.

The chain has TRBV11-2 and TRBJ2-7, with D possibly matching TRBD1 (6 bases). This CDR3 is built from 12 residues. Trimming cost V 5 bases and J 3 bases, with 8 bases left between them. CDR1 and CDR2 from the germline V gene are SGHAT and FQNNGV. The CDR3 loop reads CASSQGHYEQYF. In DNA, the CDR3 is TGTGCCAGCAGCCAGGGACACTACGAGCAGTACTTC. Full variable domain (missing parts from reference TRBV11-2 and TRBJ2-7): EAGVAQSPRYKIIEKRQSVAFWCNPISGHATLYWYQQILGQGPKLLIQFQNNGVVDDSQLPKDRFSAERLKGVDSTLKIQPAKLEDSAVYLCASSQGHYEQYFGPGTRLTVT.